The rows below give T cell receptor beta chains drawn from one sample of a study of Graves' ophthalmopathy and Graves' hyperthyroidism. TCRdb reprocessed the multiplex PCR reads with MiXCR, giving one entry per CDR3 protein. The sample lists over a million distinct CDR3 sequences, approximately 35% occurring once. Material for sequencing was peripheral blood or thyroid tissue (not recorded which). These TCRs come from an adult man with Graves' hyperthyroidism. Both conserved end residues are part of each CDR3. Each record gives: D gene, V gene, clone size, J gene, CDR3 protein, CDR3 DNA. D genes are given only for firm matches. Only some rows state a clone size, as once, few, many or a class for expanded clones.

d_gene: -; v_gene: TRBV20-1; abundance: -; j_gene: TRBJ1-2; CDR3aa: CSASGGPYTF; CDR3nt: TGCAGTGCTAGCGGGGGGCCCTACACCTTC
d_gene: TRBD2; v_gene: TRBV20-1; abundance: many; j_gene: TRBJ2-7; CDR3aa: CSARDRVSGAYEQYF; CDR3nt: TGCAGTGCTAGAGATCGGGTTAGCGGGGCCTACGAGCAGTACTTC
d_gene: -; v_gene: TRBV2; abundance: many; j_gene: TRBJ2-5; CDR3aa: CASSERGRRAQYF; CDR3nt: TGTGCCAGCAGTGAAAGGGGGCGGAGGGCCCAGTACTTC
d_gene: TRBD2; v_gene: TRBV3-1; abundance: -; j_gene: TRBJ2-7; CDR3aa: CASIGSGENYEQYF; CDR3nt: TGTGCCAGCATCGGGAGCGGGGAGAACTACGAGCAGTACTTC
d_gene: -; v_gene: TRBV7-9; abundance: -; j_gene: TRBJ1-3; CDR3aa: CASSSGPARGGNTIYF; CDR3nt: TGTGCCAGCAGCTCCGGACCGGCCCGTGGTGGAAACACCATATATTTT
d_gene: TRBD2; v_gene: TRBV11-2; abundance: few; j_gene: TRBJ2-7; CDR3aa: CASSQDTPSGSHEQYF; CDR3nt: TGTGCCAGCAGCCAAGATACGCCTAGCGGAAGCCACGAGCAGTACTTC
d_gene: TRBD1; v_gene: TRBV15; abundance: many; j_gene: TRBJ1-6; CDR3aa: CATSSDRGLMSPLHF; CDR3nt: TGTGCCACCAGCAGCGACAGGGGGCTAATGTCACCCCTCCACTTT
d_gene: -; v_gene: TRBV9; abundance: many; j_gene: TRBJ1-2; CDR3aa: CASSVSPGANYGYTF; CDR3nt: TGTGCCAGCAGCGTTTCGCCAGGGGCTAACTATGGCTACACCTTC
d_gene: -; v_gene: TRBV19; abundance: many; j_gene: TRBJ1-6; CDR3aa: CATHDLGSYNSPLHF; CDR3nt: TGTGCCACCCACGACTTGGGCTCCTATAATTCACCCCTCCACTTT
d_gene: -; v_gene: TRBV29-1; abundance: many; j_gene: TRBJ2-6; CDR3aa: CSVVPSSGTGANVLTF; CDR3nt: TGCAGCGTTGTTCCCTCTTCAGGGACTGGGGCCAACGTCCTGACTTTC
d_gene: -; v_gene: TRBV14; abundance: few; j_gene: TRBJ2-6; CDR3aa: CASSQGLGLYGANVLTF; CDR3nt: TGTGCCAGCAGCCAGGGCTTAGGACTGTATGGGGCCAACGTCCTGACTTTC
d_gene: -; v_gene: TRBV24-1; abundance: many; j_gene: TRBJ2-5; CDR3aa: CATSDSTASGWQTQYF; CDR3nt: TGTGCCACCAGTGATTCGACGGCTTCAGGGTGGCAGACCCAGTACTTC
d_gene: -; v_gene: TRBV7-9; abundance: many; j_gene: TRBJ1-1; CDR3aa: CASSLLAAGWAFF; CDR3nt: TGTGCCAGCAGCTTACTAGCGGCAGGATGGGCTTTCTTT
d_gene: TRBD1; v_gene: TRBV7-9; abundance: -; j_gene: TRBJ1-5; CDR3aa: CASSSGTGGKQPQHF; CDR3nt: TGTGCCAGCAGCTCCGGGACAGGGGGAAAACAGCCCCAGCATTTT
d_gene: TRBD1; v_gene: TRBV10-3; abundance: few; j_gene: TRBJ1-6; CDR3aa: CAISVGQGNSPLHF; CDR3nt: TGTGCCATCAGTGTGGGACAGGGAAATTCACCCCTCCACTTT
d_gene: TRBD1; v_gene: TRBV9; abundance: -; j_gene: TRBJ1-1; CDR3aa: CASSLIGGPTGGSSTFF; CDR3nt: TGTGCCAGCAGCTTAATTGGGGGCCCCACAGGGGGCAGTTCGACTTTCTTT
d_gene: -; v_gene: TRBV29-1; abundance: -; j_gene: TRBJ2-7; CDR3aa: CSVRQTSYEQYF; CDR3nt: TGCAGCGTTCGGCAGACATCCTACGAGCAGTACTTC
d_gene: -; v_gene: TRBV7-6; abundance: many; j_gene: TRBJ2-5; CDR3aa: CASSTRQRGALKTQYF; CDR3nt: TGTGCCAGCAGCACGCGCCAGAGAGGTGCTCTCAAGACCCAGTACTTC
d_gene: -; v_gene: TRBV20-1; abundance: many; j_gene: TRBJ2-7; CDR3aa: CSARAAGRSYEQYF; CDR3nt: TGCAGTGCTAGAGCAGCGGGTCGCTCCTACGAGCAGTACTTC
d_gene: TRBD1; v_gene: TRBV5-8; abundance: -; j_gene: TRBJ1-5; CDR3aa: CASSMTGKLDQPQHF; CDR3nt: TGTGCCAGCAGCATGACAGGGAAACTTGATCAGCCCCAGCATTTT
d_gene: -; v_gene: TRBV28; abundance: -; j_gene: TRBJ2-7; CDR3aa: CASSNLTREQYF; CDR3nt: TGTGCCAGCAGTAATCTAACACGCGAGCAGTACTTC
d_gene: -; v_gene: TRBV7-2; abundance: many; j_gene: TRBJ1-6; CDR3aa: CASSPPPPTNSPLHF; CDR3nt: TGTGCCAGCAGCCCACCACCCCCCACTAATTCACCCCTCCACTTT
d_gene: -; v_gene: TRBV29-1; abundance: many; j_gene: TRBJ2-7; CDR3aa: CSVVQVVGGSYEQYF; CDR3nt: TGCAGCGTTGTACAGGTGGTCGGCGGTTCCTACGAGCAGTACTTC
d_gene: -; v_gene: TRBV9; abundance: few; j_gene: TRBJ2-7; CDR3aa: CASSHPGGGISYEQYF; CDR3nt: TGTGCCAGCAGCCATCCTGGGGGCGGGATTTCCTACGAGCAGTACTTC
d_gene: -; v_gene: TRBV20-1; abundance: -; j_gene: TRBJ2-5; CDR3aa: CSARDPTTDTQYF; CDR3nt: TGCAGTGCTAGAGATCCAACGACAGACACCCAGTACTTC
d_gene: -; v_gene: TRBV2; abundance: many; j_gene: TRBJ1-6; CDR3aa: CVTHRDYNSPLHF; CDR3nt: TGTGTCACCCATAGGGATTATAATTCACCCCTCCACTTT
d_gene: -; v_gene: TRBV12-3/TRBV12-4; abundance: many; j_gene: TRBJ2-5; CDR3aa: CASSPPMRRETQYF; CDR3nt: TGTGCCAGCAGTCCCCCCATGAGGAGGGAGACCCAGTACTTC
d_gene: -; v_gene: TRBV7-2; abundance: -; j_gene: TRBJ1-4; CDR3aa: CASSPEAGNEKLFF; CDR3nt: TGTGCCAGCAGCCCCGAAGCGGGAAATGAAAAACTGTTTTTT
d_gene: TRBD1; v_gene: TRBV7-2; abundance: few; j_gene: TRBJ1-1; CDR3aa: CASSAPTGGTEAFF; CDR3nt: TGTGCCAGCAGCGCCCCGACAGGGGGCACTGAAGCTTTCTTT
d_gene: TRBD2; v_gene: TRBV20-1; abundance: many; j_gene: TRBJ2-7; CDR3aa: CSASAGGSYEQYF; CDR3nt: TGCAGTGCTTCCGCGGGGGGGTCCTACGAGCAGTACTTC
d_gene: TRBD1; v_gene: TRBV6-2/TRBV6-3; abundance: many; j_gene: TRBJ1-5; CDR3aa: CASSHDRGPSNQPQHF; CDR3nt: TGTGCCAGCAGCCACGACAGGGGGCCCAGCAATCAGCCCCAGCATTTT
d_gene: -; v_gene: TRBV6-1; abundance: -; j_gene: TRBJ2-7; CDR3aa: CASSEVARGVYEQYF; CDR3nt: TGTGCCAGCAGTGAAGTAGCCAGGGGGGTTTACGAGCAGTACTTC
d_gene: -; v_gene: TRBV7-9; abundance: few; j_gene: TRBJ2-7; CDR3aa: CASSWGVEEQYF; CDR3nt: TGTGCCAGCAGCTGGGGGGTGGAAGAGCAGTACTTC
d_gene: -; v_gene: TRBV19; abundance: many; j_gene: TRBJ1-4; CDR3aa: CASSSRVREKLFF; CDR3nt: TGTGCCAGTAGTTCGAGGGTCCGGGAAAAACTGTTTTTT
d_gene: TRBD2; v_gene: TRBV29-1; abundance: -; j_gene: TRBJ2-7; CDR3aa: CSIRLAGVTGELYF; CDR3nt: TGCAGCATACGACTAGCGGGGGTGACCGGGGAGCTGTACTTC
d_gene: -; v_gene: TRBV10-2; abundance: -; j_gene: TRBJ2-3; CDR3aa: CASSEVTQYF; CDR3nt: TGCGCCAGCAGTGAGGTTACGCAGTATTTT
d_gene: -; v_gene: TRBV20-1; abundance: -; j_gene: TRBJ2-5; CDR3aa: CSALNIGQETQYF; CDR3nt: TGCAGTGCTCTGAATATTGGGCAAGAGACCCAGTACTTC
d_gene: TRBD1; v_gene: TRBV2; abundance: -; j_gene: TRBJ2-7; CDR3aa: CTSRKQGEEQYF; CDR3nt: TGTACCAGCAGGAAACAGGGGGAGGAGCAGTACTTC
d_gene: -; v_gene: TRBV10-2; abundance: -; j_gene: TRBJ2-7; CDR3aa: CASSDSLAGYEQYF; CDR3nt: TGTGCCAGCAGCGACAGCCTGGCTGGCTACGAGCAGTACTTC
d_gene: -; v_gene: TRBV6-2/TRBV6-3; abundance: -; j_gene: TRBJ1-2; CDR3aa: CASSQTRDGVRGYTF; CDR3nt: TGTGCCAGCAGTCAGACCCGGGACGGAGTGAGAGGCTACACCTTC
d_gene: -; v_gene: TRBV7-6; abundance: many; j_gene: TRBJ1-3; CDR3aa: CASSLYGKVGNTIYF; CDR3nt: TGTGCCAGCAGCTTATATGGTAAAGTGGGAAACACCATATATTTT
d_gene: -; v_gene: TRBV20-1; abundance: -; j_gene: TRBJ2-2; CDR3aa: CNARDWTEGIGELFF; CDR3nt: TGCAATGCTAGAGATTGGACCGAAGGCATCGGGGAGCTGTTTTTT
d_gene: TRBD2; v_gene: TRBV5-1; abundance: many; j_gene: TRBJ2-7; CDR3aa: CASSLNSAGGSYEQYF; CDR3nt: TGCGCCAGCAGCCTAAACTCAGCGGGAGGTAGCTACGAGCAGTACTTC
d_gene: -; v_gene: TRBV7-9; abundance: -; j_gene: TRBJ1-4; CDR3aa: CASSGGSWTNEKLFF; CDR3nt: TGTGCCAGCAGTGGGGGGAGCTGGACTAATGAAAAACTGTTTTTT
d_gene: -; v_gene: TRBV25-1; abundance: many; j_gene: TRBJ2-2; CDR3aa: CASGRGTGELFF; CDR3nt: TGTGCCAGCGGCAGGGGTACCGGGGAGCTGTTTTTT
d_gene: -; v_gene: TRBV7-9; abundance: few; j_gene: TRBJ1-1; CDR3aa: CASIETVNTEAFF; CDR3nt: TGTGCCAGCATCGAGACGGTGAACACTGAAGCTTTCTTT
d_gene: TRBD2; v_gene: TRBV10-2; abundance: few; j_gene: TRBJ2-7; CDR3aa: CASSAGLAGARYEQYF; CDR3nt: TGCGCCAGCAGTGCCGGACTAGCGGGAGCGCGTTACGAGCAGTACTTC
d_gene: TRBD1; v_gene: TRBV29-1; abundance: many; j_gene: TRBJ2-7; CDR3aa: CSVQQGVEQYF; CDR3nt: TGCAGCGTACAACAGGGGGTCGAGCAGTACTTC
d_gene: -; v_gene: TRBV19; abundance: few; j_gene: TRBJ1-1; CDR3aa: CASSISAGPYTGAPKTFF; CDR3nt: TGTGCCAGTAGTATCTCGGCGGGACCATATACGGGGGCGCCGAAGACTTTCTTT
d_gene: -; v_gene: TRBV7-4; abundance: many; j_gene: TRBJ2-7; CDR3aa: CASSLLVDPYEQYF; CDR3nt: TGTGCCAGCAGTCTTCTAGTTGACCCCTACGAGCAGTACTTC
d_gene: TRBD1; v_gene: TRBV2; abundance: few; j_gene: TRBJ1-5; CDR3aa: CASSPNRQGGNQPQHF; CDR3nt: TGTGCCAGCAGTCCCAACAGACAGGGCGGCAATCAGCCCCAGCATTTT
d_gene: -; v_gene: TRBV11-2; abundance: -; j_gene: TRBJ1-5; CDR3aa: CASSKAGAGGETQHF; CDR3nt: TGTGCCAGCAGCAAAGCGGGGGCCGGAGGGGAGACCCAGCATTTT
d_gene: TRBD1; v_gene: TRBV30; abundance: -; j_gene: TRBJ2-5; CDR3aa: CAWSEDRGKETQYF; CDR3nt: TGTGCCTGGAGCGAGGACAGGGGAAAAGAGACCCAGTACTTC
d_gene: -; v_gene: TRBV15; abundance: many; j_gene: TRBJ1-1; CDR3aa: CAASRGGYYTEAFF; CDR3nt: TGTGCCGCCTCACGGGGGGGTTACTACACTGAAGCTTTCTTT
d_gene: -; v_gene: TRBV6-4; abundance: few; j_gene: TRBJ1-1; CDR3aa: CASSESWSGTEAFF; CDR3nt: TGTGCCAGCAGTGAATCCTGGTCCGGCACTGAAGCTTTCTTT